This TCR beta chain was identified in a study of T-cell reconstitution after alpha-beta-depleted transplantation in children. The CDR3 covers 13 residues. Trimming took 3 bases from V and 4 from J; bases not matched to a gene: 0. Germline values: CDR1 SGHTS, CDR2 YDEGEE. Ten or more counts support this clonotype. Unique molecular identifiers were used to barcode this TCRbeta library. TCRdb itself ran the PCR reads through MiXCR, one entry per CDR3 protein. The sample yields fewer than 120,000 distinct CDR3 sequences, approximately 10% seen once. The rearrangement joins TRBV5-8 to TRBJ1-5; TRBD1 agrees at 8 bases. The TCR was taken from a human donor who donated a stem cell graft to a child with acute lymphoblastic leukemia. The sample was PBMCs from the stem cell graft donor, taken from the stem cell graft. CDR3 loop: CASSWTGNQPQHF. The DNA of the CDR3 is TGTGCCAGCAGCTGGACAGGGAATCAGCCCCAGCATTTT.